This T cell receptor (beta chain) was sequenced in a study of cytomegalovirus exposure and HLA in healthy donors. Amplification used 60 Vbeta primers and 13 Jbeta primers. Per the original data handling: Counted up in a later analysis, unique TCR beta chains came to about 80 million, with around 10 million shared. TCRdb's table, derived via immunoSEQ multiplex PCR, lists solely in-frame clones and lacks some. That table supplies the V and J calls and clone size; D and trimming were determined from the DNA. The sample yields approximately 120,000 clones, just under 70% seen once. This receptor was taken from a woman aged 70-85 years in good health and CMV-seropositive. Sequenced sample: PBMCs.

As DNA, the CDR3 is TGTGCCAGCAGTCAAACGAACAGGGGCGGAACTAATGAAAAACTGTTTTTT. Amino acid sequence: CASSQTNRGGTNEKLFF. V gene TRBV27 combines with J gene TRBJ1-4; 7 bases line up with TRBD1. The CDR3 is 17 residues long. Per germline, CDR1 MNHEY and CDR2 SMNVEV (reference sequence). Trimming took 5 bases from V and 1 from J; bases not matched to a gene: 10.